Listed here are 31 T cell receptor beta chains from one sample, sequenced in a study of a mutant IDH1 vaccine in newly diagnosed glioma. No antigen is known for these receptors. Time point described: week 35, safety follow-up. Every vaccination contained 300 ug of the mutant IDH1 20-mer peptide and was paired with topical imiquimod. Libraries were prepared by immunoSEQ multiplex PCR; TCRdb keeps only in-frame clonotypes and omits some of them. Here the sample spans tens of thousands of clones, approximately 87% being singletons. The starting material was PBMCs, obtained from a glioma patient whose treatment included an IDH1 peptide vaccine. The receptors shown here come from a man aged 40-55 years with glioma.

The chain is built from TRBV25-1 and TRBJ1-4; 7 nucleotides match TRBD1. Looked up from germline, CDR1 is MGHDK and CDR2 is SYGVNS. Trimming cost V 4 bases and J 7 bases; bases outside gene matches: 6. CDR3 size: 14 residues. For the CDR3, the DNA is TGTGCCAGCAGTGGACAGGGCGGGAGTGAAAAACTGTTTTTT. Its translation: CASSGQGGSEKLFF.

The rearrangement uses TRBV7-2 and TRBJ1-2, with 9 bases fitting TRBD1. CDR1 and CDR2 from the germline V gene are SGHTA and FQGNSA. The CDR3 is made up of 16 amino acids. After removal of 5 bases from V and 8 bases from J, the junction contained 15 bases not matched to a gene. Written as DNA, the CDR3 is TGTGCCAGCAGCCCCTCCCCGGGACAGGGCAGCGGCGGCTACACCTTC. Its protein product is CASSPSPGQGSGGYTF.

There are a few counts of this clone. The rearrangement links TRBV2 to TRBJ1-2, with 10 bases aligning to TRBD1. The germline gives CDR1 SNHLY, CDR2 FYNNEI. CDR3 length equals 14 residues. Trimming took 6 bases from V and 4 from J; bases not matched to a gene: 5. The CDR3 protein is CASRKGQGRYGYTF. CDR3 coding DNA: TGTGCCAGCAGAAAGGGACAGGGGCGCTATGGCTACACCTTC.

The chain employs TRBV9 and TRBJ2-7; 12 bases fit TRBD2. The germline gives CDR1 SGDLS, CDR2 YYNGEE. The CDR3 runs 16 residues. The J segment lost 3 bases and the V segment lost 1 base, leaving 5 bases of the junction unmatched. The CDR3 reads CASSVSGLAGIYEQYF. The CDR3 DNA reads as TGTGCCAGCAGCGTATCCGGACTAGCGGGAATCTACGAGCAGTACTTC.

This sequence joins TRBV13 and TRBJ2-1; no clear D gene. The CDR3 contains 13 residues. CDR1 is PRHDT and CDR2 is FYEKMQ in the germline V gene (reference sequence). Trimming left V 0 bases short and J 8 bases short, with 8 bases between. The DNA for the CDR3 is TGTGCCAGCAGCTTAGGCCTGGCGTATGAGCAGTTCTTC. Encoded protein: CASSLGLAYEQFF.

The chain links TRBV7-2 to TRBJ2-3; 8 nucleotides line up with TRBD2. V shed 2 bases, J shed 4 bases, and the junction held 5 bases outside the gene matches. From germline, CDR1 is SGHTA and CDR2 FQGNSA. This CDR3 has 15 residues. The CDR3 protein is CASSLSAGVPDTQYF. The CDR3, as DNA: TGTGCCAGCAGCTTATCAGCGGGAGTACCAGATACGCAGTATTTT.

The chain employs TRBV19 and TRBJ1-2; D is perhaps TRBD1 (5 bases). The germline gives CDR1 LNHDA, CDR2 SQIVND (reference sequence). The V end was cut by 3 bases, the J end by 1 base, with 9 bases between. The CDR3 loop spans 14 amino acids. The CDR3 protein is CASSIGGVNYGYTF. CDR3 nucleotide sequence: TGTGCCAGTAGTATTGGAGGGGTTAACTATGGCTACACCTTC.

The J gene is TRBJ1-4, the V gene TRBV7-6; D is possibly TRBD1 (5 bases). The CDR3 is made up of 15 amino acids. Germline CDR1 SGHVS, CDR2 FNYEAQ. Deletions cut 2 bases from V and 4 bases from J, with 11 bases between. The CDR3 is CASSLQGGGNEKLFF. In DNA, the CDR3 is TGTGCCAGCAGCTTACAGGGCGGGGGTAATGAAAAACTGTTTTTT.

The rearrangement uses TRBV9 and TRBJ1-1; D gene unclear. With 3 bases removed from V and 3 bases from J, the gap between germline ends came to 9 bases. The germline gives CDR1 SGDLS, CDR2 YYNGEE. CDR3 size: 13 residues. In nucleotides, the CDR3 is TGTGCCAGCAGCGCCCAGTCGTACACTGAAGCTTTCTTT. This translates into CASSAQSYTEAFF.

Comment on this clone: At the DNA level, this CDR3 is encoded by other sequences in the same sample as well. This sequence joins TRBV15 and TRBJ2-7; D call uncertain. Germline V lookup: CDR1 LNHNV, CDR2 YYDKDF (reference sequence). The CDR3 covers 13 residues. V dropped 0 bases and J dropped 2 bases, with 5 bases sitting between them. Written as DNA, the CDR3 is TGTGCCACCAGCAGAGAGGTTGCCTACGAGCAGTACTTC. It specifies CATSREVAYEQYF.

The chain joins TRBV2 to TRBJ2-7; D is undetermined. The V end lost 4 bases, the J end lost 4 bases, and 8 bases lay between the germline ends. This CDR3 region has 12 residues. From germline, CDR1 is SNHLY and CDR2 FYNNEI. The chain's CDR3 is CASSVMEYEQYF. The CDR3 DNA reads TGTGCCAGCAGTGTTATGGAGTACGAGCAGTACTTC. Looking up the rest from reference TRBV2 and TRBJ2-7 gives the full variable domain: EPEVTQTPSHQVTQMGQEVILRCVPISNHLYFYWYRQILGQKVEFLVSFYNNEISEKSEIFDDQFSVERPDGSNFTLKIRSTKLEDSAMYFCASSVMEYEQYFGPGTRLTVT.

The chain links TRBV5-1 to TRBJ2-7; 8 nucleotides match TRBD2. The germline V gene has CDR1 SGHRS and CDR2 YFSETQ. The CDR3 loop spans 15 amino acids. After removal of 6 bases from V and 2 bases from J, the junction contained 10 bases not matched to a gene. The CDR3 nucleotides are TGCGCCAGCACCCCGTTGACGGGAGGGCCCTACGAGCAGTACTTC. It encodes CASTPLTGGPYEQYF. The full variable domain, rest sourced from reference TRBV5-1 and TRBJ2-7, is KAGVTQTPRYLIKTRGQQVTLSCSPISGHRSVSWYQQTPGQGLQFLFEYFSETQRNKGNFPGRFSGRQFSNSRSEMNVSTLELGDSALYLCASTPLTGGPYEQYFGPGTRLTVT.

The chain employs TRBV29-1 and TRBJ1-1; 7 nucleotides line up with TRBD1. The ends lost 0 bases at V and 10 bases at J; junction bases unmatched: 8. Germline CDR1 is SQVTM and CDR2 is ANQGSEA. This CDR3 has 13 residues. CDR3 nucleotides: TGCAGCGTTGAAGACGACAGGGAGTCATCAGCTTTCTTT. Translating it yields CSVEDDRESSAFF.

The chain couples TRBV9 to TRBJ2-5; perhaps TRBD2 as D (6 bases). CDR1 is SGDLS and CDR2 is YYNGEE in the germline V gene. This CDR3 contains 16 residues. The ends were cut back, 0 bases at V and 0 bases at J, with 12 bases in the middle. The CDR3: CASSVASGQYQETQYF. As DNA, the CDR3 is TGTGCCAGCAGCGTAGCAAGCGGGCAGTACCAAGAGACCCAGTACTTC.

This chain connects TRBV19 to TRBJ1-6; weak D call: TRBD1 (5 bases). V lost 7 bases, J lost 10 bases, and 17 bases lay in between. The CDR3 extends over 14 amino acids. Germline V lookup: CDR1 LNHDA, CDR2 SQIVND (reference sequence). CDR3 in DNA: TGTGCCAGTAACGTCGGTGGGGGGAACTCACCCCTCCACTTT. Amino acids: CASNVGGGNSPLHF.

The V call is TRBV29-1, the J call TRBJ2-1, with 13 bases aligning to TRBD2. The V and J ends lost 7 bases and 8 bases, in that order; junction bases with no gene match: 8. The germline V gene has CDR1 SQVTM and CDR2 ANQGSEA. The CDR3 is 14 amino acids. This chain's CDR3 is CSGRTSGSGHEQFF. The CDR3 DNA follows: TGCAGCGGCCGGACTAGCGGGAGCGGGCATGAGCAGTTCTTC.

The chain joins TRBV4-1 to TRBJ2-7; TRBD2 matches at 7 bases. With 0 bases clipped from V and 3 bases from J, the junction kept 14 bases outside the gene matches. The germline V gene encodes CDR1 MGHRA and CDR2 YSYEKL. The CDR3 totals 18 residues. CDR3 region: CASSQDRPAPGLLYEQYF. The CDR3 DNA reads as TGCGCCAGCAGCCAAGATCGCCCCGCTCCGGGACTACTCTACGAGCAGTACTTC.

The chain couples TRBV19 to TRBJ2-7; 9 nucleotides match TRBD1. Germline V gives CDR1 LNHDA, CDR2 SQIVND (reference sequence). The CDR3 length is 14 residues. V lost 7 bases to trimming and J lost 5 bases; unmatched junction nucleotides: 9. The CDR3 region is CASTGTGWSHEQYF. As DNA, the CDR3 is TGTGCCAGTACCGGGACAGGGTGGTCCCACGAGCAGTACTTC.

The chain uses TRBV7-2 and TRBJ2-5, with D tentatively TRBD1 or TRBD2 (7 bases each). Trimming took off 5 bases at V and 1 base at J, with 17 bases between the two ends. The germline gives CDR1 SGHTA, CDR2 FQGNSA. This CDR3 region has 16 residues. The DNA for the CDR3 is TGTGCCAGCAGCCTTACCCAGGGGGGGGCCCAAGAGACCCAGTACTTC. Its translation: CASSLTQGGAQETQYF. Combining the CDR3 with reference TRBV7-2 and TRBJ2-5 gives the whole variable domain GAGVSQSPSNKVTEKGKDVELRCDPISGHTALYWYRQSLGQGLEFLIYFQGNSAPDKSGLPSDRFSAERTGGSVSTLTIQRTQQEDSAVYLCASSLTQGGAQETQYFGPGTRLLVL.

J is TRBJ2-1 and V is TRBV7-8, with 9 bases matching TRBD2. V shed 8 bases, J shed 4 bases, and the junction held 12 bases outside the gene matches. The CDR3 is 16 amino acids. Per the germline V gene, CDR1 is SGHVS and CDR2 is FQNEAQ. CDR3: CASSPGASGIYNEQFF. CDR3 nucleotides: TGTGCCAGCTCCCCCGGGGCTAGCGGGATATACAATGAGCAGTTCTTC. Together with reference TRBV7-8 and TRBJ2-1, the CDR3 gives the full variable domain: GAGVSQSPRYKVAKRGQDVALRCDPISGHVSLFWYQQALGQGPEFLTYFQNEAQLDKSGLPSDRFFAERPEGSVSTLKIQRTQQEDSAVYLCASSPGASGIYNEQFFGPGTRLTVL.

This clone turned up a few times. This chain links TRBV5-6 with TRBJ1-5; a weak D match, TRBD1 (6 bases). Per germline, CDR1 SGHDT and CDR2 YYEEEE. This CDR3 region has 15 residues. Trimming cost V 1 base and J 4 bases, with 12 bases left between them. CDR3 bases: TGTGCCAGCAGCTTGAGGGGGGCGTGGAATCAGCCCCAGCATTTT. This gives the protein CASSLRGAWNQPQHF.

The rearrangement joins TRBV19 to TRBJ2-2, with a weak D call TRBD1 (6 bases). Germline CDR1 is LNHDA and CDR2 is SQIVND (reference sequence). CDR3 size: 13 residues. V was pared by 7 bases and J by 4 bases, with 10 bases between. CDR3 protein: CASTRQVTGELFF. CDR3 DNA sequence: TGTGCCAGTACCCGACAGGTCACCGGGGAGCTGTTTTTT.

By its share, this clone is medium-sized. The rearrangement joins TRBV10-2 to TRBJ2-2, with D hard to call. The V and J ends lost 5 bases and 2 bases respectively, with 6 bases between them. This CDR3 region has 13 residues. Germline V gene sequence: CDR1 WSHSY, CDR2 SAAADI. The CDR3 coding sequence is TGCGCCAGCAGTACAGCAAACACCGGGGAGCTGTTTTTT. This encodes CASSTANTGELFF.

The gene calls are TRBV6-5 and TRBJ2-7, with D maybe TRBD2 (5 bases). V was shortened by 5 bases and J by 4 bases, with 18 bases between the two germline ends. Looked up from germline, CDR1 is MNHEY and CDR2 is SVGAGI. The CDR3 extends over 15 amino acids. In nucleotides, the CDR3 is TGTGCCAGCAGTAAAAGGTGGGAGCAGGAGTACGAGCAGTACTTC. The encoded protein is CASSKRWEQEYEQYF.

The chain combines TRBV20-1 with TRBJ2-5; no definite D call. The germline gives CDR1 DFQATT, CDR2 SNEGSKA (reference sequence). V was trimmed by 5 bases and J by 5 bases, leaving 9 bases between them. The CDR3 is 11 residues long. CDR3 DNA sequence: TGCAGTGCTCCCCAGGCCGAGACCCAGTACTTC. Translated: CSAPQAETQYF.

This clone came up once. The rearrangement links TRBV2 to TRBJ1-2, with a weak D call TRBD1 (5 bases). The CDR3 length is 13 residues. Germline CDR1 is SNHLY and CDR2 is FYNNEI. The V and J ends lost 7 bases and 8 bases respectively, with 17 bases between them. This CDR3 reads CASIFSTVYGYTF. The CDR3 DNA sequence: TGTGCCAGCATCTTCTCGACAGTCTACGGCTACACCTTC.

DNA for the CDR3: TGTGCCAGCAGCCAAGGTCCTAGCGGGTTTTACGAGCAGTACTTC. Protein product: CASSQGPSGFYEQYF. This chain links TRBV4-2 with TRBJ2-7, with TRBD2 matching 8 bases. Trimming removed 1 base from V and 4 bases from J; junction bases left unmatched: 6. This CDR3 spans 15 amino acids. CDR1 is LGHNA and CDR2 is YNFKEQ in the germline V gene.

This clone was counted between two and nine times. This chain links TRBV7-9 with TRBJ1-2; D uncertain. The CDR3 runs to 15 residues. The germline gives CDR1 SEHNR, CDR2 FQNEAQ (reference sequence). Trimming removed 3 bases at V and 2 bases at J, with 13 bases between. The CDR3, as DNA: TGTGCCAGCAGCTTGTCCCCGGGCAGCAACTATGGCTACACCTTC. Residues: CASSLSPGSNYGYTF. Full variable domain (outside the CDR3, taken from reference TRBV7-9 and TRBJ1-2): DTGVSQNPRHKITKRGQNVTFRCDPISEHNRLYWYRQTLGQGPEFLTYFQNEAQLEKSRLLSDRFSAERPKGSFSTLEIQRTEQGDSAMYLCASSLSPGSNYGYTFGSGTRLTVV.

The chain recombines TRBV18 with TRBJ1-1; D possibly corresponds to TRBD1 (5 bases). Deletions cut 0 bases from V and 1 base from J, with 15 bases between. This CDR3 has 17 residues. Looked up from germline, CDR1 is KGHSH and CDR2 is LQKENI. The CDR3 DNA is TGTGCCAGCTCACCACCTGGGGCCTATGGGACGAACACTGAAGCTTTCTTT. Amino acid sequence: CASSPPGAYGTNTEAFF.

This sequence joins TRBV18 and TRBJ1-5; D is undetermined. The V gene lost 2 bases and the J gene lost 7 bases, with 15 bases spanning the gap. Germline V gives CDR1 KGHSH, CDR2 LQKENI. This CDR3 is built from 15 residues. The CDR3 loop reads CASSPGQATNQPQHF. The CDR3 nucleotides read TGTGCCAGCTCACCAGGCCAGGCGACGAACCAGCCCCAGCATTTT.

The chain is built from TRBV18 and TRBJ2-3; D gene unclear. V lost 3 bases and J 4 bases, leaving 8 bases between the germline ends. CDR3 length: 13 amino acids. Germline-derived CDR1 and CDR2 are KGHSH and LQKENI. CDR3 DNA: TGTGCCAGCTCACCGGCAGCTCCAGATACGCAGTATTTT. This translates into CASSPAAPDTQYF.